This T cell receptor (beta chain) was captured in a study of blood T cell repertoires in COVID-19. The method was immunoSEQ multiplex PCR; TCRdb's version includes in-frame clones alone and lacks a portion of them. The sample shows about 53,000 clones, roughly 79% of them seen only once. The CDR3 consists of 16 residues. Trimming shortened V by 4 bases and J by 3 bases, and 18 bases separated the two germline ends. The germline V gene has CDR1 MNHNS and CDR2 SASEGT. This chain joins TRBV6-1 and TRBJ2-5; D is perhaps TRBD2 (5 bases). The source is a human donor with active or convalescent COVID-19. The donor label of this sample is uncertain. Sequences were obtained from peripheral blood. The DNA for the CDR3 is TGTGCCAGCAGTGCCGGTGGGTATTGGGGAGAAGAGACCCAGTACTTC. Translation gives CASSAGGYWGEETQYF.